This TCR beta chain comes out of a study of neurological immune-mediated disorders. Study-wide results and limits: Patients with HTLV-1-associated myelopathy had the highest level of TCR clonal expansion, whereas patients with multiple sclerosis had the lowest level, falling beneath the level found in healthy controls.

Preparation of the unsorted libraries drew on 2 million PBMCs stored at -80 C. Over 200 million TCR-beta sequences (from 15-18 subjects) were yielded by each sequencing run. Each CDR3 protein gets one entry after TCRdb re-called the 5' RACE reads with MiXCR. Of more than 50,000 distinct CDR3 sequences in the sample, under 3.5% were seen once. Germline CDR1 SGHDT, CDR2 YYEEEE. The CDR3 is 14 amino acids. V was pared by 2 bases and J by 4 bases, with 5 bases of the junction left unmatched. This clonotype was seen ten or more times. The target antigen is unknown. The sample was PBMCs. The chain is built from TRBV5-6 and TRBJ2-7; 8 bases agree with TRBD1. The source is a woman aged 55-69 years with multiple sclerosis. CDR3 in DNA: TGTGCCAGCAGCTTCGGGACAGGTGTTTACGAGCAGTACTTC. Its translation is CASSFGTGVYEQYF. The full variable domain, completed using reference TRBV5-6 and TRBJ2-7, is DAGVTQSPTHLIKTRGQQVTLRCSPKSGHDTVSWYQQALGQGPQFIFQYYEEEERQRGNFPDRFSGHQFPNYSSELNVNALLLGDSALYLCASSFGTGVYEQYFGPGTRLTVT.